This T cell receptor (beta chain) comes out of a study of shared clonotypes between healthy human individuals. Looking at the study overall: Plates per donor: three CD4 naive, three CD4 memory, two CD8 naive, one CD8 memory.

There are 12 residues in the CDR3. Trimming took off 7 bases at V and 5 bases at J, with 8 bases between the two ends. Germline V CDR1 and CDR2: MNHNY, SVGAGI (reference sequence). In the naive CD8 group, cells lacked CD45RO and were positively selected for CCR7, so terminally differentiated effector memory CD45RA+ cells were left out. Repertoires were generated with immunoSEQ multiplex PCR, while TCRdb's copy carries only in-frame clones and drops some. The data hold around 2,100,000 clones, with around 96% observed a single time. As to this clone: The antigen remains undetermined.

General study points: All-four-donor shared clonotypes had higher generation probabilities than non-shared clonotypes did. Approximately 5% was the fraction of naive CD4 clonotypes found shared across a few donors.

The V call is TRBV6-6, the J call TRBJ1-4; D remains unclear. Sequenced sample: naive CD8+ T cells sorted from blood. This clonotype originated in a man aged 18 to 30 in good health. DNA of the CDR3: TGTGCCAGCACAAGTTTAAATGAAAAACTGTTTTTT. Translated, it gives CASTSLNEKLFF.